Shown below are 16 T cell receptor beta chains from a single sample sequenced in a study of T cell responses to AZD1222 COVID-19 vaccine. Assay: immunoSEQ multiplex PCR; the TCRdb copy retains only in-frame clones and omits some. The table has tens of thousands of clones, around three quarters seen once. The sequenced sample was peripheral blood, obtained on day 0 of AZD1222 vaccination. The receptors come from an adult in good health.

The rearrangement links TRBV7-8 to TRBJ2-3; no reliable D call. CDR3 length equals 12 residues. Germline values: CDR1 SGHVS, CDR2 FQNEAQ. The ends were cut back, 5 bases at V and 0 bases at J, with 3 bases in the middle. CDR3 in amino acids: CASSPSTDTQYF. The CDR3 region has the DNA TGTGCCAGCAGCCCTAGCACAGATACGCAGTATTTT.

The chain employs TRBV30 and TRBJ1-5; D might be TRBD1 (5 bases). CDR1 and CDR2 (germline): GTSNPN, SVGIG (reference sequence). Trimming cost V 1 base and J 6 bases, with 28 bases left between them. The CDR3 consists of 19 residues. Written as DNA, the CDR3 is TGTGCCTGGAGTGCGAGGGCCAATGGAGGGGTAGATGGGCTTCAGCCCCAGCATTTT. Protein sequence: CAWSARANGGVDGLQPQHF. The full variable domain, with the rest looked up from reference TRBV30 and TRBJ1-5, is SQTIHQWPATLVQPVGSPLSLECTVEGTSNPNLYWYRQAAGRGLQLLFYSVGIGQISSEVPQNLSASRPQDRQFILSSKKLLLSDSGFYLCAWSARANGGVDGLQPQHFGDGTRLSIL.

The chain recombines TRBV6-6 with TRBJ1-2, with TRBD1 matching over 11 bases. V gave up 4 bases and J gave up 3 bases; unmatched junction bases: 4. There are 15 residues in the CDR3. Germline V gene lookup returns CDR1 MNHNY and CDR2 SVGAGI (reference sequence). CDR3 sequence: CASSSGQGADYGYTF. The CDR3 DNA is TGTGCCAGCAGTTCCGGACAGGGGGCGGACTATGGCTACACCTTC.

With regard to this clone: Other DNA sequences from this sample encode an identical CDR3 as well. The V call is TRBV7-6, the J call TRBJ2-7; D not resolved. V shed 5 bases and J shed 4 bases, with 12 bases lying between them. This CDR3 has 13 amino acids. Per the germline V gene, CDR1 is SGHVS and CDR2 is FNYEAQ. This CDR3 is CASSPREGYEQYF. CDR3 coding DNA: TGTGCCAGCAGCCCAAGGGAAGGGTACGAGCAGTACTTC.

The CDR3 is CASSFASGGTNEQFF. The CDR3, as DNA: TGTGCCAGCAGCTTTGCAAGCGGGGGAACCAATGAGCAGTTCTTC. The V call is TRBV11-1, the J call TRBJ2-1; TRBD2 aligns across 8 bases. Germline-derived CDR1 and CDR2 are SGHAT and FQDESV (reference sequence). With 3 bases clipped from V and 6 bases from J, the junction kept 7 bases outside the gene matches. The CDR3 length is 15 residues. Complete variable domain (other parts from reference TRBV11-1 and TRBJ2-1): EAEVAQSPRYKITEKSQAVAFWCDPISGHATLYWYRQILGQGPELLVQFQDESVVDDSQLPKDRFSAERLKGVDSTLKIQPAELGDSAMYLCASSFASGGTNEQFFGPGTRLTVL.

CDR3 protein: CATSGGLAGALTGELFF. As DNA, the CDR3 is TGTGCCACCAGTGGCGGACTAGCGGGGGCACTCACCGGGGAGCTGTTTTTT. The gene calls are TRBV24-1 and TRBJ2-2; 13 bases match TRBD2. The V gene's germline CDR1 is KGHDR and CDR2 SFDVKD. The CDR3 runs 17 residues. The V and J ends lost 5 bases and 4 bases, in that order; junction bases with no gene match: 6.

This clone occurred a few times. The chain recombines TRBV5-1 with TRBJ1-4, with D possibly matching TRBD1 (5 bases). CDR1 is SGHRS, CDR2 YFSETQ, per germline. Between the trimmed V and J ends, which lost 0 bases and 6 bases, there was a span of 12 bases. The CDR3 sequence is 15 residues long. The CDR3 region is CASSLDGGGDEKLFF. In nucleotides, the CDR3 is TGCGCCAGCAGCTTGGATGGGGGAGGGGATGAAAAACTGTTTTTT.

This clone occurred a few times. The chain links TRBV24-1 to TRBJ2-2, with a possible D match to TRBD2 (6 bases). The CDR3 covers 16 residues. Germline-derived CDR1 and CDR2 are KGHDR and SFDVKD. V shed 4 bases and J shed 1 base, with 12 bases lying between them. DNA of the CDR3: TGTGCCACCAGTGACCCCCTCGGGAGGAACACCGGGGAGCTGTTTTTT. Translation: CATSDPLGRNTGELFF.

V usage is TRBV4-3 and J usage is TRBJ2-7, with 7 bases that match TRBD1. The J segment lost 0 bases and the V segment lost 2 bases, leaving 7 bases of the junction unmatched. The CDR3 is made up of 16 amino acids. Germline values: CDR1 LGHNA, CDR2 YSLEER. The CDR3 DNA follows: TGCGCCAGCAGCCAAAACCCGGGACAGAGCTCCTACGAGCAGTACTTC. Its protein product is CASSQNPGQSSYEQYF.

The chain uses TRBV28 and TRBJ2-5, with 9 bases identical to TRBD2. The germline gives CDR1 MDHEN, CDR2 SYDVKM. The CDR3 is 17 residues long. Germline trimming cut 5 bases from V and 5 bases from J; bases unmatched to any gene: 15. CDR3 residues: CASSTLGGSGGRETQYF. The CDR3 DNA follows: TGTGCCAGCAGTACTCTGGGTGGTAGCGGGGGCAGGGAGACCCAGTACTTC.

This clone turned up a few times. The chain carries TRBV30 and TRBJ1-4; TRBD1 is a possible D gene (5 bases). Germline assignment: CDR1 GTSNPN and CDR2 SVGIG (reference sequence). Between the trimmed V and J ends, which lost 3 bases and 7 bases, there was a span of 12 bases. The CDR3 totals 13 residues. The CDR3 loop reads CAWSPRVGEKLFF. In nucleotides, the CDR3 is TGTGCCTGGAGCCCCAGGGTTGGTGAAAAACTGTTTTTT.

The rearrangement links TRBV7-2 to TRBJ2-3, with TRBD2 matching over 14 bases. Germline V gene sequence: CDR1 SGHTA, CDR2 FQGNSA. The CDR3 loop spans 16 amino acids. The ends lost 4 bases at V and 1 base at J; junction bases unmatched: 1. CDR3 sequence: CASSSGLAGGTDTQYF. As DNA, the CDR3 is TGTGCCAGCAGCTCGGGACTAGCGGGGGGCACAGATACGCAGTATTTT.

V is TRBV2 and J is TRBJ1-4; D gene ambiguous. From germline, CDR1 is SNHLY and CDR2 FYNNEI. V was cut by 4 bases and J by 5 bases, with 14 bases left in between. The CDR3 runs 15 residues. In DNA form, the CDR3 reads TGTGCCAGCAGTGTGCTTTTAGGCTCGAATGAAAAACTGTTTTTT. Protein sequence: CASSVLLGSNEKLFF.

Concerning this clone itself: The same CDR3 also results from other DNA sequences found in this sample. The chain combines TRBV6-5 with TRBJ2-1; 8 bases map to TRBD2. V trimming: 9 bases; J trimming: 3 bases; junction bases outside the gene matches: 10. The CDR3 runs to 15 residues. Germline V gene lookup returns CDR1 MNHEY and CDR2 SVGAGI. In DNA, the CDR3 is TGTGCCAGTACCACTCTAGCGGGCGGCTACAATGAGCAGTTCTTC. Its protein is CASTTLAGGYNEQFF.

The chain uses TRBV11-1 and TRBJ2-7, with TRBD1 matching 8 bases. The V segment lost 4 bases and the J segment 7 bases; nucleotides outside the gene matches: 6. CDR1 is SGHAT, CDR2 FQDESV, per germline (reference sequence). The CDR3 consists of 13 residues. In nucleotides, the CDR3 is TGTGCCAGCAGCTGGGGACAGGCCGGAGAGCAGTACTTC. It specifies CASSWGQAGEQYF. Complete variable domain (other parts from reference TRBV11-1 and TRBJ2-7): EAEVAQSPRYKITEKSQAVAFWCDPISGHATLYWYRQILGQGPELLVQFQDESVVDDSQLPKDRFSAERLKGVDSTLKIQPAELGDSAMYLCASSWGQAGEQYFGPGTRLTVT.

The chain couples TRBV5-5 to TRBJ1-1, with D unclear. Per the germline V gene, CDR1 is SGHKS and CDR2 is YYEKEE (reference sequence). The germline V and J ends were trimmed by 3 bases and 5 bases, with 11 bases remaining between them. CDR3 length: 13 residues. The CDR3 region has the DNA TGTGCCAGCAGCTCCTCCGGGATTACTGAAGCTTTCTTT. Its translation is CASSSSGITEAFF.